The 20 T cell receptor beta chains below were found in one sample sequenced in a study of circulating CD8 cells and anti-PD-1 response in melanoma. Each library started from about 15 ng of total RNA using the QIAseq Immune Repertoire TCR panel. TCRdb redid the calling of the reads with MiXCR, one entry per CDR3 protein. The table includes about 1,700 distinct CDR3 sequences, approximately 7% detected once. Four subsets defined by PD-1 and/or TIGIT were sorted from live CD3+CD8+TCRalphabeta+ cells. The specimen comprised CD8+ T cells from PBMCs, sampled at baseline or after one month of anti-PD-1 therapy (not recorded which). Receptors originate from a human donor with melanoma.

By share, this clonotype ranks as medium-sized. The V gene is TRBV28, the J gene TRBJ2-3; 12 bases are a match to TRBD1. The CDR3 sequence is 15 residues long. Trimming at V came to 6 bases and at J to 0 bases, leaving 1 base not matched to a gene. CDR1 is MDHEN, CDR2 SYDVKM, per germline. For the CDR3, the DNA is TGTGCCAGCAGGGGACAGGGGGCGAGCACAGATACGCAGTATTTT. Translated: CASRGQGASTDTQYF. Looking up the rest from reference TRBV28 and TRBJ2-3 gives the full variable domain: DVKVTQSSRYLVKRTGEKVFLECVQDMDHENMFWYRQDPGLGLRLIYFSYDVKMKEKGDIPEGYSVSREKKERFSLILESASTNQTSMYLCASRGQGASTDTQYFGPGTRLTVL.

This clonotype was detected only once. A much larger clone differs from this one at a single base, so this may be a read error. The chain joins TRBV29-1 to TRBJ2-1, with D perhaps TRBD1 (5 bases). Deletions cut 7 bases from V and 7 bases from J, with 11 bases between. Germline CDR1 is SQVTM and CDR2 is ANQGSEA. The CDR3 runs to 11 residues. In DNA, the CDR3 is TGCAGCGCTGACAGAGTAAATGAGCAGTTCTTC. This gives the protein CSADRVNEQFF.

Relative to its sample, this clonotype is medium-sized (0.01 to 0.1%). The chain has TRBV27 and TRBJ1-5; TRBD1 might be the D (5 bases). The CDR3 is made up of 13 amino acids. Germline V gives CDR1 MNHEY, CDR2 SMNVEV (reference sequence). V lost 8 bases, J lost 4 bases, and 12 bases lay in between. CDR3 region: CASGSGFNQPQHF. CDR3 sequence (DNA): TGTGCCAGCGGATCAGGGTTTAATCAGCCCCAGCATTTT.

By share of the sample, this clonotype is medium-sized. CDR3 sequence reads: CASSFISPPQYF. CDR3 nucleotides: TGTGCCAGCAGTTTTATTAGCCCCCCCCAGTATTTT. The rearrangement links TRBV28 to TRBJ2-3; unclear D gene. The V and J ends lost 3 bases and 12 bases respectively, with 13 bases between them. Germline assignment: CDR1 MDHEN and CDR2 SYDVKM. The CDR3 has 12 residues.

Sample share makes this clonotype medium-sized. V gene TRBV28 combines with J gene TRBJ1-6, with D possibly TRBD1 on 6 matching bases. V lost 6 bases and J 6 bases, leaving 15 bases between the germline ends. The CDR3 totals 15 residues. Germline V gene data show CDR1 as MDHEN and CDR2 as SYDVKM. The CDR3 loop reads CASSQTGGSNSPLHF. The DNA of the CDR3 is TGTGCCAGCAGCCAAACCGGGGGCAGTAATTCACCCCTCCACTTT.

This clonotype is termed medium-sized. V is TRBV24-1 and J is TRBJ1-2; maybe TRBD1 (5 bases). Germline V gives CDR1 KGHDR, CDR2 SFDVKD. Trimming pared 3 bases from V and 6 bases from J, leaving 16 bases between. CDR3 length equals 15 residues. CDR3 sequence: CATSDGSREGDGYTF. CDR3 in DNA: TGTGCCACCAGTGATGGGTCCAGGGAGGGTGATGGCTACACCTTC.

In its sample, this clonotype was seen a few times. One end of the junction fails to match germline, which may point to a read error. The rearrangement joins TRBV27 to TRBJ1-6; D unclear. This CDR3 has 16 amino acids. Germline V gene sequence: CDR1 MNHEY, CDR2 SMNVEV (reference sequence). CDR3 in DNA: TGCGCCAGCACCCCAAGCTGGGGCTCCTATAATTCACCCCTCCACTTT. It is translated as CASTPSWGSYNSPLHF.

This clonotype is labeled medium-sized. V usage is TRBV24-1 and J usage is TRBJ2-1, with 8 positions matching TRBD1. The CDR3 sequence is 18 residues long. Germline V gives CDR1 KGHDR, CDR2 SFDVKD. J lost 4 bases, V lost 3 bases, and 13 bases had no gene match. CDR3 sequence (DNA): TGTGCCACCAGTGATCCCCAGGCCCCGGGACAGGAATACAATGAGCAGTTCTTC. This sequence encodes CATSDPQAPGQEYNEQFF.

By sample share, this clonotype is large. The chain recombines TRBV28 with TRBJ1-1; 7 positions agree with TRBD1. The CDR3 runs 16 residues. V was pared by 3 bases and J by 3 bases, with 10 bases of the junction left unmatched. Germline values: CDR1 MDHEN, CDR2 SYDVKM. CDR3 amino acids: CASSFGTELFDTEAFF. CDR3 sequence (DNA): TGTGCCAGCAGTTTCGGGACAGAGCTTTTTGACACTGAAGCTTTCTTT.

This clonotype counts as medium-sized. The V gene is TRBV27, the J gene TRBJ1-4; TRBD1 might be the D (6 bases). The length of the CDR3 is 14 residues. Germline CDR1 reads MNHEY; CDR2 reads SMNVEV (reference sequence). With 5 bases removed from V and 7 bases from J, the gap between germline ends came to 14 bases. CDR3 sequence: CASSRIQGTEKLFF. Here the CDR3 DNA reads TGTGCCAGCAGTCGGATCCAGGGGACTGAAAAACTGTTTTTT.

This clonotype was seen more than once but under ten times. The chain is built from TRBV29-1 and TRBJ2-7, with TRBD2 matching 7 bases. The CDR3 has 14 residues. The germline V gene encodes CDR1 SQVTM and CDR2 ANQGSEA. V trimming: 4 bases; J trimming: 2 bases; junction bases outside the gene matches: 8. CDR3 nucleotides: TGCAGCGTTGTTGGGAGGGAGAGTACCTACGAGCAGTACTTC. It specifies CSVVGRESTYEQYF.

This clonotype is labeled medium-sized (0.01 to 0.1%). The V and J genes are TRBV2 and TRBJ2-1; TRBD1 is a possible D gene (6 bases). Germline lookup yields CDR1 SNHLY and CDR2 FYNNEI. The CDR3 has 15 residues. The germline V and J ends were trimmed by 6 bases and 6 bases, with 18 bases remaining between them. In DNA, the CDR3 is TGTGCCAGCAGGAAAGACAGGTCCCGCCCCAATGAGCAGTTCTTC. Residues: CASRKDRSRPNEQFF.

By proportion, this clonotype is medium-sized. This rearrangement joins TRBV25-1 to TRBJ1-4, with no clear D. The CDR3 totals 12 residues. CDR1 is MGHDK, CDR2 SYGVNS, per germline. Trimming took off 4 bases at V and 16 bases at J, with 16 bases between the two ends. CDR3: CASSAPFGGPFF. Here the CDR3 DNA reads TGTGCCAGCAGTGCCCCTTTCGGAGGGCCGTTTTTT.

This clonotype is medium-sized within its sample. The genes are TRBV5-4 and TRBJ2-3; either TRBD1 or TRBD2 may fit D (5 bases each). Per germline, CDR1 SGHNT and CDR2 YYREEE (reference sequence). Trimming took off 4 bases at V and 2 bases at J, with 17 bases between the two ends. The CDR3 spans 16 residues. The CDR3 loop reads CASSTSGTLNTDTQYF. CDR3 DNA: TGTGCCAGCAGCACCTCCGGGACGCTAAACACAGATACGCAGTATTTT.

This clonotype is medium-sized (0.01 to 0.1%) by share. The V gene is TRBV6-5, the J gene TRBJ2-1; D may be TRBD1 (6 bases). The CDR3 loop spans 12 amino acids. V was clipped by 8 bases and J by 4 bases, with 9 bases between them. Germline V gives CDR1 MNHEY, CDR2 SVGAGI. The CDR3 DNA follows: TGTGCCAGCTCAGGGGATTACAATGAGCAGTTCTTC. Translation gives CASSGDYNEQFF.

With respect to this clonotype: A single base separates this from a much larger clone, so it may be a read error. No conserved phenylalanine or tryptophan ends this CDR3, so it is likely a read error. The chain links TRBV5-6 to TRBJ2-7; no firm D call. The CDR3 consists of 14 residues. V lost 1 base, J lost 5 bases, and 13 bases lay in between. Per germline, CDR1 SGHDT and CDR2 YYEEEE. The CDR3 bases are TGTGCCAGCAGCTTGACACCCGGACGCGACGAGCAGTACCTC. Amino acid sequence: CASSLTPGRDEQYL.

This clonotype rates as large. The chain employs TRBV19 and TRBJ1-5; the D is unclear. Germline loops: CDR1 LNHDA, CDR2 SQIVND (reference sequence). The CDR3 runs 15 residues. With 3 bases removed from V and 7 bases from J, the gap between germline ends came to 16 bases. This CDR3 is CASSIFGGSGQPQHF. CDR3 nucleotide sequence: TGTGCCAGTAGTATTTTTGGCGGCTCGGGGCAGCCCCAGCATTTT.

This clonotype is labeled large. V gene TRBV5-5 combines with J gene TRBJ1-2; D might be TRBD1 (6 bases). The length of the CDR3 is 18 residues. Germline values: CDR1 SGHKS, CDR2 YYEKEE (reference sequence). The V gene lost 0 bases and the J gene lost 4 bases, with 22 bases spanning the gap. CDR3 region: CASSLAHRDAPEVYGYTF. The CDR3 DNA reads TGTGCCAGCAGCTTGGCCCACAGGGACGCCCCTGAGGTCTATGGCTACACCTTC.

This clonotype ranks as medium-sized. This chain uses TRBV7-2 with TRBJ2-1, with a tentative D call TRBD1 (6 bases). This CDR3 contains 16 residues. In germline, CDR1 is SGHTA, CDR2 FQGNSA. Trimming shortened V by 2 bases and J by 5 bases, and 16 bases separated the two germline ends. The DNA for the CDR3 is TGTGCCAGCAGCTTAAATGCGTTGAGGGGGAACAATGAGCAGTTCTTC. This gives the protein CASSLNALRGNNEQFF.

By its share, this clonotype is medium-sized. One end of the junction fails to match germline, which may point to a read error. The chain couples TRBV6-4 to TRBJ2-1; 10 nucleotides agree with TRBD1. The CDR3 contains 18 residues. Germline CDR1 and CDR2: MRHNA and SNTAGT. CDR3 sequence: CASSDSRQGAESSNEQFF. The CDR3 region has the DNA TGTGCCAGCAGTGACTCTAGACAGGGGGCCGAATCCTCCAATGAGCAGTTCTTC.